This T cell receptor (beta chain) comes out of a study of cytomegalovirus exposure and HLA in healthy donors. Primers included in the PCR were 60 Vbeta and 13 Jbeta primers. The method was immunoSEQ multiplex PCR; TCRdb's version includes in-frame clones alone and lacks a portion of them. Among roughly 250,000 clones, under 90% were seen once, and the ten largest hold 0.3% to 0.35%. CDR1 is SEHNR, CDR2 FQNEAQ, per germline (reference sequence). Trimming pared 4 bases from V and 7 bases from J, leaving 17 bases between. This CDR3 region has 15 residues. The TCR originated in a girl aged 2-15 years in good health and CMV-seronegative. The rearrangement joins TRBV7-9 to TRBJ2-1, with D possibly TRBD2 on 6 matching bases. The sample taken for sequencing was PBMCs. The CDR3, as DNA: TGTGCCAGCAGCTACCGGGACTTCCCTCAGAATGAGCAGTTCTTC. Residues: CASSYRDFPQNEQFF.